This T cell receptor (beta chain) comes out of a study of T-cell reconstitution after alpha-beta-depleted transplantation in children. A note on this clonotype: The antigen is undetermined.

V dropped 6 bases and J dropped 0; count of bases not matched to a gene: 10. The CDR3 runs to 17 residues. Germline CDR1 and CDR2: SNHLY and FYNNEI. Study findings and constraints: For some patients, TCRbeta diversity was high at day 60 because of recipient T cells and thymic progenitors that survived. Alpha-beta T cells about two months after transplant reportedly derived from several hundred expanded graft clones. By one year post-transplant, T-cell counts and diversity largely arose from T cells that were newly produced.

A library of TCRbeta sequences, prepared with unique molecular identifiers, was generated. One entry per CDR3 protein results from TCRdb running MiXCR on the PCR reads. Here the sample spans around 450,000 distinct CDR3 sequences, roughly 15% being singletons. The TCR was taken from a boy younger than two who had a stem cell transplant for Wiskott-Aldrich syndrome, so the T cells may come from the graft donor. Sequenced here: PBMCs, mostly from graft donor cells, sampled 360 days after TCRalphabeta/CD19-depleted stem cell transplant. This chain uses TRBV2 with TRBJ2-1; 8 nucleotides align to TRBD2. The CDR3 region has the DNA TGTGCCAGCAGCGAGCCTAGCGGGTCGGCCTCCTACAATGAGCAGTTCTTC. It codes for CASSEPSGSASYNEQFF.